A selection of T cell receptor beta chains follows, all from one sample in a study of blood T cell repertoires in COVID-19. Clones were sequenced by immunoSEQ multiplex PCR, and TCRdb holds only the in-frame ones, with some missing. The table has about 220,000 clones, roughly 80% seen once; the top ten hold 3% to 4%. The sequenced sample consisted of PBMCs or T cells enriched from blood (not recorded which). Receptor source: a woman aged 40 to 50 who had been exposed to COVID-19. CDR3s include the opening cysteine and the closing phenylalanine or tryptophan. A D gene is named only where the DNA matches it firmly. Size values are once, few and many counts, or a class for expanded clones, and some rows have none.

CDR3 protein: CASSDGTDEKLFF
CDR3 DNA: TGTGCCAGCAGCGACGGGACTGATGAAAAACTGTTTTTT
V gene: TRBV5-6
J gene: TRBJ1-4
D gene: NA
clone size: NA

CDR3 protein: CASSLYRTDNNEQFF
CDR3 DNA: TGTGCCAGCAGCTTATATCGGACGGACAACAATGAGCAGTTCTTC
V gene: TRBV13
J gene: TRBJ2-1
D gene: NA
clone size: NA

CDR3 protein: CASSLGDSNNEKLFF
CDR3 DNA: TGTGCCAGCAGCTTGGGGGACAGCAATAATGAAAAACTGTTTTTT
V gene: TRBV7-9
J gene: TRBJ1-4
D gene: TRBD1
clone size: NA

CDR3 protein: CATSVVAGSSISDTQYF
CDR3 DNA: TGTGCCACCAGTGTGGTCGCCGGGTCGTCCATCTCAGATACGCAGTATTTT
V gene: TRBV24-1
J gene: TRBJ2-3
D gene: NA
clone size: NA

CDR3 protein: CASSEGSYSGGALDTQYF
CDR3 DNA: TGTGCCAGTAGCGAAGGCAGTTACAGCGGGGGGGCCTTAGATACGCAGTATTTT
V gene: TRBV19
J gene: TRBJ2-3
D gene: TRBD2
clone size: NA

CDR3 protein: CASSEWTGPSPLHF
CDR3 DNA: TGTGCCAGCAGTGAATGGACAGGACCTTCACCCCTCCACTTT
V gene: TRBV6-1
J gene: TRBJ1-6
D gene: TRBD1
clone size: NA

CDR3 protein: CASSPYHGTGYEQYF
CDR3 DNA: TGTGCCAGCAGCCCTTATCATGGTACGGGTTACGAGCAGTACTTC
V gene: TRBV3-1/TRBV3-2
J gene: TRBJ2-7
D gene: NA
clone size: once

CDR3 protein: CSGADRGGEQFF
CDR3 DNA: TGCAGCGGAGCGGACAGGGGCGGTGAGCAGTTCTTC
V gene: TRBV29-1
J gene: TRBJ2-1
D gene: TRBD1
clone size: NA

CDR3 protein: CASSSIRGNYNSPLHF
CDR3 DNA: TGTGCCAGCAGCTCCATCAGGGGAAATTATAATTCACCCCTCCACTTT
V gene: TRBV7-2
J gene: TRBJ1-6
D gene: NA
clone size: NA

CDR3 protein: CASSLLSPVEAFF
CDR3 DNA: TGTGCCAGCAGCTTACTGTCCCCCGTGGAAGCTTTCTTT
V gene: TRBV11-1
J gene: TRBJ1-1
D gene: NA
clone size: NA

CDR3 protein: CASGERGLDIQYF
CDR3 DNA: TGTGCCAGCGGTGAACGGGGGTTGGACATTCAGTACTTC
V gene: TRBV6-1
J gene: TRBJ2-4
D gene: NA
clone size: NA

CDR3 protein: CASSKDMYEQYF
CDR3 DNA: TGCGCCAGCAGCAAGGACATGTACGAGCAGTACTTC
V gene: TRBV5-1
J gene: TRBJ2-7
D gene: NA
clone size: NA

CDR3 protein: CASSEQRDQPQHF
CDR3 DNA: TGTGCCAGCAGTGAACAGCGGGATCAGCCCCAGCATTTT
V gene: TRBV2
J gene: TRBJ1-5
D gene: NA
clone size: NA

CDR3 protein: CASSSNSNQPQHF
CDR3 DNA: TGTGCCAGCAGCTCCAATAGCAATCAGCCCCAGCATTTT
V gene: TRBV7-3
J gene: TRBJ1-5
D gene: NA
clone size: NA

CDR3 protein: CASEGGTRGAYEQYF
CDR3 DNA: TGTGCCAGCGAGGGGGGGACACGCGGGGCCTACGAGCAGTACTTC
V gene: TRBV28
J gene: TRBJ2-7
D gene: NA
clone size: once

CDR3 protein: CASSRPMNTEAFF
CDR3 DNA: TGTGCCAGCAGCCGCCCTATGAACACTGAAGCTTTCTTT
V gene: TRBV7-9
J gene: TRBJ1-1
D gene: NA
clone size: NA

CDR3 protein: CASSAKQGNTGELFF
CDR3 DNA: TGTGCCAGCTCCGCCAAACAGGGGAACACCGGGGAGCTGTTTTTT
V gene: TRBV18
J gene: TRBJ2-2
D gene: NA
clone size: NA

CDR3 protein: CASTLGQGADEQYF
CDR3 DNA: TGTGCCAGCACCTTGGGACAGGGGGCCGACGAGCAGTACTTC
V gene: TRBV6-5
J gene: TRBJ2-7
D gene: TRBD1
clone size: NA

CDR3 protein: CASSLEAPRDDFYEQYF
CDR3 DNA: TGTGCCAGCAGCTTAGAGGCCCCTCGGGATGATTTCTACGAGCAGTACTTC
V gene: TRBV7-6
J gene: TRBJ2-7
D gene: NA
clone size: once

CDR3 protein: CASSQGPSGGIFYEQYF
CDR3 DNA: TGCGCCAGCAGCCAAGGCCCGTCCGGGGGGATTTTCTACGAGCAGTACTTC
V gene: TRBV4-1
J gene: TRBJ2-7
D gene: TRBD2
clone size: NA

CDR3 protein: CASSRRLAGGTDTQYF
CDR3 DNA: TGTGCCAGTAGTCGACGACTAGCGGGGGGCACAGATACGCAGTATTTT
V gene: TRBV19
J gene: TRBJ2-3
D gene: TRBD2
clone size: NA

CDR3 protein: CASSLRQGGGSPLHF
CDR3 DNA: TGTGCCAGCAGCTTAAGGCAAGGGGGGGGTTCACCCCTCCACTTT
V gene: TRBV7-9
J gene: TRBJ1-6
D gene: NA
clone size: once

CDR3 protein: CAWSPVDRGEAFF
CDR3 DNA: TGTGCCTGGAGTCCCGTGGACAGGGGAGAAGCTTTCTTT
V gene: TRBV30
J gene: TRBJ1-1
D gene: TRBD1
clone size: NA

CDR3 protein: CASSLGQKNTIYF
CDR3 DNA: TGTGCCAGCAGCTTAGGGCAGAAAAACACCATATATTTT
V gene: TRBV7-2
J gene: TRBJ1-3
D gene: NA
clone size: NA

CDR3 protein: CASSQQGVTEAFF
CDR3 DNA: TGTGCCAGCAGCCAACAGGGGGTCACTGAAGCTTTCTTT
V gene: TRBV5-4
J gene: TRBJ1-1
D gene: TRBD1
clone size: medium-sized

CDR3 protein: CAWSQDTFGELFF
CDR3 DNA: TGTGCCTGGAGTCAGGACACGTTCGGGGAGCTGTTTTTT
V gene: TRBV30
J gene: TRBJ2-2
D gene: NA
clone size: NA

CDR3 protein: CASSQGIRGHNSPLHF
CDR3 DNA: TGTGCCAGCAGCCAGGGGATCAGGGGGCATAATTCACCCCTCCACTTT
V gene: TRBV7-8
J gene: TRBJ1-6
D gene: TRBD1
clone size: NA

CDR3 protein: CASSELGLRDTEAFF
CDR3 DNA: TGTGCCAGCAGTGAACTAGGGTTGCGGGACACTGAAGCTTTCTTT
V gene: TRBV6-1
J gene: TRBJ1-1
D gene: NA
clone size: NA

CDR3 protein: CSVATGADTQYF
CDR3 DNA: TGCAGCGTTGCGACAGGCGCAGATACGCAGTATTTT
V gene: TRBV29-1
J gene: TRBJ2-3
D gene: NA
clone size: NA

CDR3 protein: CASSQPGLGDNEQFF
CDR3 DNA: TGCGCCAGCAGCCAGCCGGGACTAGGGGATAATGAGCAGTTCTTC
V gene: TRBV4-1
J gene: TRBJ2-1
D gene: TRBD2
clone size: few

CDR3 protein: CASSTGQGSPLHF
CDR3 DNA: TGTGCCAGCAGCACGGGACAGGGTTCACCCCTCCACTTT
V gene: TRBV21-1
J gene: TRBJ1-6
D gene: NA
clone size: NA

CDR3 protein: CASSEFGQSEAPEKLFF
CDR3 DNA: TGTGCCAGCAGTGAATTTGGACAGTCTGAAGCCCCAGAAAAACTGTTTTTT
V gene: TRBV2
J gene: TRBJ1-4
D gene: NA
clone size: NA

CDR3 protein: CASSLNIGNTIYF
CDR3 DNA: TGTGCCAGCAGCTTAAATATCGGAAACACCATATATTTT
V gene: TRBV7-9
J gene: TRBJ1-3
D gene: NA
clone size: many

CDR3 protein: CASSESGRAGELFF
CDR3 DNA: TGTGCCAGCAGTGAATCAGGGAGGGCCGGGGAGCTGTTTTTT
V gene: TRBV2
J gene: TRBJ2-2
D gene: TRBD2
clone size: NA

CDR3 protein: CASSPRTSGTDTQYF
CDR3 DNA: TGTGCCAGCAGTCCGCGGACCTCGGGGACAGATACGCAGTATTTT
V gene: TRBV27
J gene: TRBJ2-3
D gene: NA
clone size: few

CDR3 protein: CASSSGQAGETQYF
CDR3 DNA: TGTGCCAGCAGCTCTGGACAGGCAGGGGAGACCCAGTACTTC
V gene: TRBV7-9
J gene: TRBJ2-5
D gene: TRBD1
clone size: NA

CDR3 protein: CASSLMSSTDTQYF
CDR3 DNA: TGCGCCAGCAGCTTGATGTCAAGCACAGATACGCAGTATTTT
V gene: TRBV5-1
J gene: TRBJ2-3
D gene: NA
clone size: NA

CDR3 protein: CASSLERSYNEQFF
CDR3 DNA: TGTGCCAGCAGCTTGGAGCGGTCCTACAATGAGCAGTTCTTC
V gene: TRBV7-8
J gene: TRBJ2-1
D gene: NA
clone size: NA

CDR3 protein: CASSRPTGWDTEAFF
CDR3 DNA: TGTGCCAGTAGTAGACCGACAGGGTGGGACACTGAAGCTTTCTTT
V gene: TRBV19
J gene: TRBJ1-1
D gene: TRBD1
clone size: NA

CDR3 protein: CATPVATRTRDRENTSTDTQYF
CDR3 DNA: TGCGCCACCCCAGTTGCGACGCGCACCCGGGACAGGGAAAATACTAGCACAGATACGCAGTATTTT
V gene: TRBV23-1
J gene: TRBJ2-3
D gene: TRBD1
clone size: NA

CDR3 protein: CASSSYSGGGDYEQYF
CDR3 DNA: TGTGCCAGCAGTTCCTATAGCGGGGGTGGAGACTACGAGCAGTACTTC
V gene: TRBV27
J gene: TRBJ2-7
D gene: TRBD2
clone size: NA

CDR3 protein: CASTQGGLNTEAFF
CDR3 DNA: TGTGCCAGCACCCAAGGGGGTCTGAACACTGAAGCTTTCTTT
V gene: TRBV6-5
J gene: TRBJ1-1
D gene: NA
clone size: NA

CDR3 protein: CASRLQENTEAFF
CDR3 DNA: TGTGCCAGCAGACTCCAGGAGAACACTGAAGCTTTCTTT
V gene: TRBV3-1/TRBV3-2
J gene: TRBJ1-1
D gene: NA
clone size: once

CDR3 protein: CASSLGLIYSYEQYF
CDR3 DNA: TGTGCCAGCAGTTTAGGACTCATTTACTCCTACGAGCAGTACTTC
V gene: TRBV27
J gene: TRBJ2-7
D gene: NA
clone size: NA

CDR3 protein: CASSYEAHGYTF
CDR3 DNA: TGTGCCAGCAGCTACGAGGCTCATGGCTACACCTTC
V gene: TRBV13
J gene: TRBJ1-2
D gene: NA
clone size: NA

CDR3 protein: CASSYSYQVNTEAFF
CDR3 DNA: TGTGCCAGCAGTTACTCTTATCAGGTGAACACTGAAGCTTTCTTT
V gene: TRBV6-2/TRBV6-3
J gene: TRBJ1-1
D gene: NA
clone size: NA